Listed here are 25 T cell receptor beta chains from one sample, sequenced in a study of quantifying T cell responses using KT2 cells. The wider study: cDNA was made from DNase-treated RNA using alpha and beta constant primers.

An oligo carrying a UMI was ligated to the cDNA 3' end. An equimolar mix of RC1.1 and RC1.2 primed the beta chain across TRBC1 and TRBC2. TCRdb re-derived calls from the UMI-ligation and nested PCR reads in MiXCR, one entry per CDR3 protein. The sample records 25,000 to 35,000 distinct CDR3 sequences, 7.3% being singletons. What was sequenced was PBMCs spiked with cells of the T cell clone KT2. These TCRs come from a human donor.

This clonotype was seen only a few times. The chain is built from TRBV3-1 and TRBJ2-7; 8 nucleotides agree with TRBD1. J was trimmed by 2 bases and V by 5 bases; bases with no gene match: 5. Germline CDR1 is LGHDT and CDR2 is YNNKEL (reference sequence). The CDR3 totals 14 residues. CDR3: CASSRTGNAYEQYF. CDR3 sequence (DNA): TGTGCCAGCAGCAGGACAGGGAACGCCTACGAGCAGTACTTC.

The chain employs TRBV6-1 and TRBJ2-7; 11 bases map to TRBD1. J gave up 3 bases and V 4 bases, and 5 bases lay outside the gene matches. Germline CDR1 and CDR2: MNHNS and SASEGT. The CDR3 contains 15 residues. The DNA for the CDR3 is TGTGCCAGCAGTGCCCAAGGGACAGGGGGCTACGAGCAGTACTTC. Its protein is CASSAQGTGGYEQYF.

This chain connects TRBV5-8 to TRBJ2-3; a possible D gene is TRBD2 (6 bases). Germline V lookup: CDR1 SGHTS, CDR2 YDEGEE. The V end lost 1 base, the J end lost 2 bases, and 11 bases lay between the germline ends. The CDR3 is 15 residues long. The CDR3: CASSLYRETTDTQYF. In nucleotides, the CDR3 is TGTGCCAGCAGCTTGTATCGGGAGACCACAGATACGCAGTATTTT. Looking up the rest from reference TRBV5-8 and TRBJ2-3 gives the full variable domain: EAGVTQSPTHLIKTRGQQATLRCSPISGHTSVYWYQQALGLGLQFLLWYDEGEERNRGNFPPRFSGRQFPNYSSELNVNALELEDSALYLCASSLYRETTDTQYFGPGTRLTVL.

In this sample, this clonotype turned up many times. The chain couples TRBV7-6 to TRBJ2-1, with TRBD2 matching over 9 bases. The CDR3 totals 13 residues. Trimming took 1 base from V and 14 from J; bases not matched to a gene: 6. CDR1 is SGHVS, CDR2 FNYEAQ, per germline. The CDR3 loop reads CASSLEAGGWKFF. In nucleotides, the CDR3 is TGTGCCAGCAGCTTAGAAGCGGGAGGTTGGAAGTTCTTC. The whole variable domain, remainder taken from reference TRBV7-6 and TRBJ2-1, is GAGVSQSPRYKVTKRGQDVALRCDPISGHVSLYWYRQALGQGPEFLTYFNYEAQQDKSGLPNDRFSAERPEGSISTLTIQRTEQRDSAMYRCASSLEAGGWKFFGPGTRLTVL.

This clonotype was seen ten or more times. The rearrangement links TRBV29-1 to TRBJ1-1, with 10 nucleotides matching TRBD1. Germline assignment: CDR1 SQVTM and CDR2 ANQGSEA. The CDR3 is made up of 13 amino acids. The V and J ends lost 7 bases and 4 bases, in that order; junction bases with no gene match: 6. DNA for the CDR3: TGCAGCGCTACGACAGGGGGCCCCACTGAAGCTTTCTTT. Translating gives CSATTGGPTEAFF. Looking up the rest from reference TRBV29-1 and TRBJ1-1 gives the full variable domain: SAVISQKPSRDICQRGTSLTIQCQVDSQVTMMFWYRQQPGQSLTLIATANQGSEATYESGFVIDKFPISRPNLTFSTLTVSNMSPEDSSIYLCSATTGGPTEAFFGQGTRLTVV.

This clonotype was recorded at least ten times. The chain employs TRBV12-3 or TRBV12-4 and TRBJ2-5; D is possibly TRBD2 (6 bases). V was shortened by 5 bases and J by 5 bases, with 12 bases between the two germline ends. The length of the CDR3 is 13 residues. In DNA, the CDR3 is TGTGCCAGCAGTCCGACTAGTTTGGAGACCCAGTACTTC. It yields the protein CASSPTSLETQYF.

This clonotype appeared a few times. The chain is built from TRBV13 and TRBJ2-7; 10 positions match TRBD1. The CDR3 sequence is 14 residues long. The germline V gene has CDR1 PRHDT and CDR2 FYEKMQ (reference sequence). V shed 5 bases, J shed 3 bases, and the junction held 4 bases outside the gene matches. The CDR3 DNA is TGTGCCAGCAGCGTTCGGGACAGGGGCTACGAGCAGTACTTC. It codes for CASSVRDRGYEQYF.

The table lists this clonotype with many counts. CDR3 amino acids: CASSLFVSAGNEQFF. The DNA for the CDR3 is TGTGCCAGCAGCTTATTTGTTTCGGCAGGGAATGAGCAGTTCTTC. The chain carries TRBV7-9 and TRBJ2-1; the D gene is possibly TRBD1 (5 bases). Looked up from germline, CDR1 is SEHNR and CDR2 is FQNEAQ (reference sequence). This CDR3 has 15 amino acids. Trimming took 2 bases from V and 7 from J, leaving 15 bases between them.

A few counts support this clonotype. This chain joins TRBV6-4 and TRBJ2-1, with 10 bases that match TRBD2. The CDR3 is 15 amino acids. The V gene's germline CDR1 is MRHNA and CDR2 SNTAGT. Trimming at V came to 6 bases and at J to 5 bases, leaving 7 bases not matched to a gene. The chain's CDR3 is CASSAGTSANNEQFF. CDR3 nucleotide sequence: TGTGCCAGCAGCGCCGGGACTAGCGCAAACAATGAGCAGTTCTTC.

This clonotype was detected many times. The gene calls are TRBV29-1 and TRBJ1-2; D gene uncertain. With 0 bases removed from V and 1 base from J, the gap between germline ends came to 3 bases. Germline values: CDR1 SQVTM, CDR2 ANQGSEA. This CDR3 has 12 amino acids. The CDR3 region has the DNA TGCAGCGTTGAAGAGAGTAACTATGGCTACACCTTC. It translates to CSVEESNYGYTF.

The chain uses TRBV14 and TRBJ1-4, with 7 positions matching TRBD1. The CDR3 contains 14 residues. The V segment lost 6 bases and the J segment 12 bases; nucleotides outside the gene matches: 13. CDR1 SGHDN and CDR2 FVKESK come from the germline V gene. The CDR3 region has the DNA TGTGCCAGCAGACCGGGACAGCTGGTACGCGAACTGTTTTTT. It is translated as CASRPGQLVRELFF.

This clonotype turned up a few times. In DNA, the CDR3 is TGTGCTAGCTTATGGGACGGGACAGGGGGCGGGGGCACTGAAGCTTTCTTT. It encodes CASLWDGTGGGGTEAFF. The chain carries TRBV12-5 and TRBJ1-1; the match to TRBD1 covers 12 bases. In germline, CDR1 is LGHNT, CDR2 FRNRAP. With V trimmed by 9 bases and J by 4 bases, 15 bases remained unmatched. The CDR3 extends over 17 amino acids.

This clonotype was seen a few times. The chain combines TRBV19 with TRBJ2-1; 9 positions agree with TRBD2. The CDR3 has 17 residues. CDR1 is LNHDA and CDR2 is SQIVND in the germline V gene (reference sequence). With V trimmed by 6 bases and J by 9 bases, 18 bases remained unmatched. Here the CDR3 DNA reads TGTGCCAGTAGACCTCCCAGGCGGGGGGGCCGGTTGGTTGAGCAGTTCTTC. Translated: CASRPPRRGGRLVEQFF.

A few counts support this clonotype. V and J are TRBV20-1 and TRBJ2-3; no reliable D call. Trimming removed 5 bases at V and 5 bases at J, with 11 bases between. The CDR3 contains 12 residues. Per germline, CDR1 DFQATT and CDR2 SNEGSKA (reference sequence). DNA of the CDR3: TGCAGTGCTGACCCTTATGAAGATACGCAGTATTTT. Its translation: CSADPYEDTQYF.

This clonotype occurred many times. V and J are TRBV13 and TRBJ2-7; D is possibly TRBD1 or TRBD2 (6 bases each). The CDR3 is made up of 14 amino acids. Germline-derived CDR1 and CDR2 are PRHDT and FYEKMQ (reference sequence). V was trimmed by 5 bases and J by 3 bases, leaving 14 bases between them. CDR3 sequence: CASSPRGLSYEQYF. CDR3 nucleotide sequence: TGTGCCAGCAGCCCCCGGGGGCTAAGCTACGAGCAGTACTTC.

J is TRBJ2-5 and V is TRBV5-6, with D unclear. The CDR3 has 13 residues. Trimming left V 4 bases short and J 0 bases short, with 7 bases between. Germline-derived CDR1 and CDR2 are SGHDT and YYEEEE. The CDR3 bases are TGTGCCAGCAGCCCACCGTACCAAGAGACCCAGTACTTC. Protein: CASSPPYQETQYF.

This clonotype was picked up many times. This chain links TRBV6-1 with TRBJ1-3, with D unclear. The CDR3 loop spans 14 amino acids. The V gene's germline CDR1 is MNHNS and CDR2 SASEGT. V dropped 8 bases and J dropped 0 bases, with 11 bases sitting between them. The CDR3 DNA reads TGTGCCAGCCTGACACGTATCTCTGGAAACACCATATATTTT. It yields the protein CASLTRISGNTIYF.

This clonotype is judged medium-sized. V is TRBV20-1 and J is TRBJ2-7; TRBD1 might be the D (5 bases). Per germline, CDR1 DFQATT and CDR2 SNEGSKA (reference sequence). The CDR3 runs 12 residues. Deletions cut 0 bases from V and 3 bases from J, with 6 bases between. CDR3 bases: TGCAGTGCTAGAGACAGGGACTACGAGCAGTACTTC. This translates into CSARDRDYEQYF.

The rearrangement uses TRBV13 and TRBJ1-6; TRBD1 matches at 9 bases. J was trimmed by 9 bases and V by 8 bases; bases with no gene match: 11. Germline V lookup: CDR1 PRHDT, CDR2 FYEKMQ (reference sequence). The CDR3 has 15 residues. This CDR3 is CASGYRDRVGSPLHF. CDR3 nucleotides: TGTGCCAGCGGCTACCGGGACAGGGTAGGTTCACCCCTCCACTTT.

This clonotype was detected a few times. The rearrangement uses TRBV7-2 and TRBJ2-6; D is uncertain. The CDR3 runs to 16 residues. V dropped 1 base and J dropped 1 base, with 8 bases sitting between them. CDR1 is SGHTA and CDR2 is FQGNSA in the germline V gene. DNA for the CDR3: TGTGCCAGCAGCTTAGACAGTGGATCTGGGGCCAACGTCCTGACTTTC. Translating it yields CASSLDSGSGANVLTF.

There are many counts of this clonotype. This chain links TRBV12-3 or TRBV12-4 with TRBJ2-7, with 9 bases aligning to TRBD1. With V trimmed by 3 bases and J by 6 bases, 9 bases remained unmatched. The CDR3 has 15 residues. CDR3 amino acids: CASSLGQGLRVEQYF. The CDR3 nucleotides read TGTGCCAGCAGTTTGGGACAGGGTCTACGAGTCGAGCAGTACTTC.

This clonotype has more than one count but fewer than ten. The chain links TRBV12-3 or TRBV12-4 to TRBJ1-1, with 8 bases lining up with TRBD1. V was clipped by 5 bases and J by 5 bases; unmatched bases: 13. The CDR3 contains 16 residues. CDR3 sequence: CASSPVPGTGRTEAFF. CDR3 nucleotide sequence: TGTGCCAGCAGTCCCGTCCCCGGGACAGGACGGACTGAAGCTTTCTTT.

This clonotype was seen a few times. This chain connects TRBV2 to TRBJ2-7; D gene unclear. CDR3 length: 14 residues. CDR1 is SNHLY, CDR2 FYNNEI, per germline. Deletions cut 6 bases from V and 0 bases from J, with 12 bases between. CDR3 loop: CASSEMGPSYEQYF. CDR3 DNA: TGTGCCAGCAGCGAAATGGGCCCCTCCTACGAGCAGTACTTC.

This clonotype was detected ten times or more. This rearrangement joins TRBV3-1 to TRBJ1-2; 9 positions agree with TRBD1. Germline values: CDR1 LGHDT, CDR2 YNNKEL (reference sequence). V gave up 0 bases and J gave up 4 bases; unmatched junction bases: 9. The CDR3 covers 17 residues. For the CDR3, the DNA is TGTGCCAGCAGCCAAGATCTGGGACAGGGAAATGGCTATGGCTACACCTTC. It yields the protein CASSQDLGQGNGYGYTF.

This clonotype was seen repeatedly, ten times or more. This rearrangement joins TRBV20-1 to TRBJ2-7; TRBD2 aligns across 10 bases. The germline CDR1 and CDR2 sequences are DFQATT and SNEGSKA (reference sequence). CDR3 length: 14 residues. Unmatched junction bases numbered 7, after V lost 1 base and J lost 7 bases. CDR3 sequence reads: CSARVTSGTGEQYF. Here the CDR3 DNA reads TGCAGTGCTAGAGTAACTAGCGGGACGGGGGAGCAGTACTTC.